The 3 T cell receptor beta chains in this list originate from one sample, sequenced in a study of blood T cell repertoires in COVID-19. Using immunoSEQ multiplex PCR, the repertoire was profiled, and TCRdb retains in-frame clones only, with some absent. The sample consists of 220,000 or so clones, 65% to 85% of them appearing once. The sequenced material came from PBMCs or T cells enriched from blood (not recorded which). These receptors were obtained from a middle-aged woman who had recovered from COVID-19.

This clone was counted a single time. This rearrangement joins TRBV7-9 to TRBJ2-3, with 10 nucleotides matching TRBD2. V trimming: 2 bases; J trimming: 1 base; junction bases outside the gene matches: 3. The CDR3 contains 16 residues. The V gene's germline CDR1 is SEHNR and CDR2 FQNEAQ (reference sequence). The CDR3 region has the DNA TGTGCCAGCAGCTTATTCAGCGGGAGGGGCACAGATACGCAGTATTTT. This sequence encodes CASSLFSGRGTDTQYF.

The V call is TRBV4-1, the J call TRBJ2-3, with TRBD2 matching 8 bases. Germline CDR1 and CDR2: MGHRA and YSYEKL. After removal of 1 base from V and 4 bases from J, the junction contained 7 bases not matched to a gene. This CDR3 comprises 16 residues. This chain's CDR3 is CASSQVGVAGSDTQYF. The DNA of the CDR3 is TGCGCCAGCAGCCAAGTCGGAGTAGCGGGATCAGATACGCAGTATTTT.

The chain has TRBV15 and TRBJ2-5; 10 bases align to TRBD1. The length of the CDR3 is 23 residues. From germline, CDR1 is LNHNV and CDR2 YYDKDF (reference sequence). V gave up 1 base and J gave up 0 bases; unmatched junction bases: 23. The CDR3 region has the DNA TGTGCCACCAGCAGAGTCGGAAGTTGGCAAGACCAGGACAGGGGGTCTTACCAAGAGACCCAGTACTTC. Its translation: CATSRVGSWQDQDRGSYQETQYF. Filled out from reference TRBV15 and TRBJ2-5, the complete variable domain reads DAMVIQNPRYQVTQFGKPVTLSCSQTLNHNVMYWYQQKSSQAPKLLFHYYDKDFNNEADTPDNFQSRRPNTSFCFLDIRSPGLGDTAMYLCATSRVGSWQDQDRGSYQETQYFGPGTRLLVL.